These 8 T cell receptor beta chains were sequenced from one sample in a study of blood T cell repertoires in COVID-19. The repertoire was sequenced with immunoSEQ multiplex PCR; TCRdb's copy has only in-frame clones and lacks some. The sample yields 25,000 to 30,000 clones, approximately 85% seen once. The sequenced sample consisted of peripheral blood. These receptors were collected from a human donor in a cohort sampled during active COVID-19.

The chain has TRBV28 and TRBJ2-4, with 7 positions matching TRBD2. This CDR3 is built from 14 residues. CDR1 and CDR2 from the germline V gene are MDHEN and SYDVKM. J gave up 8 bases and V 2 bases, and 6 bases lay outside the gene matches. CDR3 DNA sequence: TGTGCCAGCAGTTTAGGGAGAGGGAGGGACATTCAGTACTTC. The encoded protein is CASSLGRGRDIQYF.

In this sample, this clone turned up once. The V call is TRBV5-6, the J call TRBJ1-6; 7 bases are shared with TRBD1. With 1 base clipped from V and 5 bases from J, the junction kept 6 bases outside the gene matches. CDR1 SGHDT and CDR2 YYEEEE come from the germline V gene. The length of the CDR3 is 16 residues. CDR3 protein: CASSLLGTVNNSPLHF. The CDR3 DNA reads as TGTGCCAGCAGCTTGCTCGGGACAGTGAATAATTCACCCCTCCACTTT.

This chain links TRBV29-1 with TRBJ2-7; possibly TRBD2 for D (6 bases). V lost 6 bases, J lost 2 bases, and 11 bases lay in between. There are 12 residues in the CDR3. Germline-derived CDR1 and CDR2 are SQVTM and ANQGSEA. CDR3 loop: CSVVGGTYEQYF. The CDR3 nucleotides are TGCAGCGTGGTGGGGGGAACCTACGAGCAGTACTTC.

The chain carries TRBV30 and TRBJ1-1; D unclear. The CDR3 covers 13 residues. Germline CDR1 is GTSNPN and CDR2 is SVGIG (reference sequence). V was pared by 0 bases and J by 0 bases, with 5 bases between. In DNA form, the CDR3 reads TGTGCCTGGAGTGTCTCAGTGAACACTGAAGCTTTCTTT. This encodes CAWSVSVNTEAFF.

The rearrangement links TRBV24-1 to TRBJ1-1, with TRBD1 matching over 8 bases. The trim removed 0 bases at V and 5 bases at J, leaving 4 bases unmatched. Germline V gene data show CDR1 as KGHDR and CDR2 as SFDVKD. The CDR3 sequence is 15 residues long. The CDR3 is CATSDLPGGKTEAFF. The CDR3 region has the DNA TGTGCCACCAGTGATTTGCCAGGGGGCAAGACTGAAGCTTTCTTT.

This sequence joins TRBV9 and TRBJ2-3, with 10 bases identical to TRBD1. V shed 3 bases and J 3 bases; nucleotides not matched to a gene: 10. CDR1 is SGDLS, CDR2 YYNGEE, per germline. This CDR3 is 17 amino acids long. This CDR3 is CASSGSGTGVWTDTQYF. CDR3 in DNA: TGTGCCAGCAGCGGATCCGGGACAGGGGTTTGGACAGATACGCAGTATTTT.

This sequence joins TRBV2 and TRBJ2-5, with 8 bases matching TRBD1. The germline gives CDR1 SNHLY, CDR2 FYNNEI. This CDR3 region has 15 residues. V lost 3 bases to trimming and J lost 2 bases; unmatched junction nucleotides: 5. The CDR3: CASSDLDRVQETQYF. CDR3 nucleotide sequence: TGTGCCAGCAGTGATTTGGACAGGGTGCAAGAGACCCAGTACTTC.

This clone showed up just once. The V call is TRBV5-1, the J call TRBJ2-2; D gene uncertain. The V end was cut by 0 bases, the J end by 1 base, with 16 bases between. The germline V gene has CDR1 SGHRS and CDR2 YFSETQ. The CDR3 spans 18 residues. The CDR3 is CASSLALLLTLNTGELFF. The CDR3 region has the DNA TGCGCCAGCAGCTTGGCCCTGTTATTGACTTTGAACACCGGGGAGCTGTTTTTT.